The text below deals with one TCR beta chain. Its antigen is not known. The repertoire was sequenced with immunoSEQ multiplex PCR; TCRdb's copy has only in-frame clones and lacks some. The profile shows 60,000 to 85,000 clones, over 60% of them singletons. The record originates from a study of OX40 agonist ivuxolimab in advanced cancers. Germline trimming cut 1 base from V and 10 bases from J; bases unmatched to any gene: 7. The germline CDR1 and CDR2 sequences are LNHDA and SQIVND (reference sequence). The CDR3 consists of 15 residues. The study, taken as a whole, reports: Antigens targeted by the expanded peripheral T cells were not determined. On average, a greater number of expanded clones characterised CD8+ T cells relative to CD4+. At 0.1 to 3.0 mg/kg and by week 6, CD4+ and CD8+ T cells in the blood had expanded clonally.

The TCR originated in an adult with an advanced solid tumor such as melanoma, head and neck, liver or kidney cancer. Sample: CD4+ or CD8+ T cells sorted from blood, taken in a trial of the OX40 agonist ivuxolimab. The rearrangement joins TRBV19 to TRBJ2-1; 10 nucleotides line up with TRBD2. The CDR3, as DNA: TGTGCCAGTAGTATAGTTAGCGGGGGGCCGGGGGAGCAGTTCTTC. Translated, it gives CASSIVSGGPGEQFF.